Sequencing of this T cell receptor (beta chain) was carried out in a study of blood T cell repertoires in COVID-19. Study background: There were acute and convalescent COVID-19 samples, and they came from the United States, Italy and Spain. T cells, B-cell-depleted T cells, or PBMCs provided the cDNA or gDNA that served as material.

Source study methods: For nucleated cells, counts were estimated from reference gene primer amplification. Data came from immunoSEQ multiplex PCR; TCRdb stores just in-frame clones and leaves some out. V, J and clone size are those of that table, while D and trimming were read from the DNA. The sample has about 120,000 clones, roughly 85% seen once; the top ten hold 11%. Source material: peripheral blood. This clonotype originated in a man older than 75 with acute or convalescent COVID-19.

DNA for the CDR3: TGTGCCAGCAGTTCGGGGGGGACAGGGGTCGCTGAAGCTTTCTTT. Translated, it gives CASSSGGTGVAEAFF. The J gene is TRBJ1-1, the V gene TRBV6-2 or TRBV6-3, with TRBD1 identical over 10 bases. The CDR3 covers 15 residues. Trimming took 4 bases from V and 6 from J; bases not matched to a gene: 8. Germline loops: CDR1 MNHEY, CDR2 SVGEGT.